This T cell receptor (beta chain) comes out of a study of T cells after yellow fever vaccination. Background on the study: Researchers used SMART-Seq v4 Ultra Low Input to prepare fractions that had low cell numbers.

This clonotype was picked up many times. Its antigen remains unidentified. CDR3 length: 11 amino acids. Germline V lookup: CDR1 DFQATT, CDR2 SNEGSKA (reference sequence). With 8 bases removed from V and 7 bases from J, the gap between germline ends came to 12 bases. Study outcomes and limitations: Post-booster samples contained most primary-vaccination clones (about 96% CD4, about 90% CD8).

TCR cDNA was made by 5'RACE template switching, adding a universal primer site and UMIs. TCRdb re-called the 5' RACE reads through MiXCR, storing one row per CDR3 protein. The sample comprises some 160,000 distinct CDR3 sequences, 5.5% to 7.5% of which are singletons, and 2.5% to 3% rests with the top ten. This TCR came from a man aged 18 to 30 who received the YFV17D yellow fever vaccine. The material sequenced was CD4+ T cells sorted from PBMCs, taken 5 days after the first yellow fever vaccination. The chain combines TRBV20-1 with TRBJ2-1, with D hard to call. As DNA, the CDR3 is TGCAGTACCGAACCGGTAAATGAGCAGTTCTTC. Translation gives CSTEPVNEQFF.